This is a list of T cell receptor beta chains from one sample in a study of CD8+ T cells in alopecia areata. Generated by immunoSEQ multiplex PCR, the TCRdb table keeps only in-frame clones and is missing some. The table shows about 150,000 clones, with about three fifths occurring only once. This sample comprised CD4+ T cells sorted from blood, obtained at week 4, from a patient treated with tofacitinib. The receptors were gathered from a human donor with alopecia areata. Each CDR3 is given with its conserved first and last residue. The order of the fields is D gene, clone size, V gene, J gene, CDR3 protein, CDR3 DNA. D genes are given only for firm matches. Only some rows state a clone size, as once, few, many or a class for expanded clones.

.	.	TRBV7-2	TRBJ2-5	CASSLQWGQETQYF	TGTGCCAGCAGCTTACAATGGGGTCAAGAGACCCAGTACTTC
.	once	TRBV30	TRBJ1-1	CAWSQGRNTEAFF	TGTGCCTGGAGCCAAGGCCGGAACACTGAAGCTTTCTTT
TRBD1	.	TRBV15	TRBJ2-7	CATTAGTGKYEQYF	TGTGCCACCACTGCCGGGACAGGGAAGTACGAGCAGTACTTC
TRBD1	.	TRBV18	TRBJ2-7	CASSPLGTGQEEQYF	TGTGCCAGCTCACCTCTCGGGACAGGGCAGGAAGAGCAGTACTTC
.	.	TRBV11-2	TRBJ2-4	CASSLDWTNIQYF	TGTGCCAGCAGCCTTGACTGGACGAACATTCAGTACTTC
TRBD2	.	TRBV7-2	TRBJ2-5	CASSLARGAKETQYF	TGTGCCAGCAGCTTAGCGCGGGGGGCAAAAGAGACCCAGTACTTC
.	.	TRBV30	TRBJ2-1	CAGAGLRNEQFF	TGTGCCGGGGCAGGGCTCCGCAATGAGCAGTTCTTC
.	.	TRBV2	TRBJ2-1	CASTEGPGEQFF	TGTGCCAGCACCGAGGGGCCGGGTGAGCAGTTCTTC
.	.	TRBV7-2	TRBJ1-2	CASSLSFYGYTF	TGTGCCAGCAGCTTAAGTTTTTATGGCTACACCTTC
.	once	TRBV20-1	TRBJ2-7	CSAPLPGEQYF	TGCAGTGCTCCCCTTCCCGGCGAGCAGTACTTC
TRBD1	few	TRBV29-1	TRBJ1-2	CSANRQGVDGYTF	TGCAGCGCAAACCGACAGGGAGTCGACGGCTACACCTTC
.	.	TRBV9	TRBJ1-1	CASSVGGVRLNTEAFF	TGTGCCAGCAGCGTAGGAGGGGTCCGACTGAACACTGAAGCTTTCTTT
TRBD2	.	TRBV5-6	TRBJ2-5	CASSLASGVGETQYF	TGTGCCAGCAGCTTGGCTAGCGGGGTTGGGGAGACCCAGTACTTC
.	.	TRBV27	TRBJ2-1	CASSLRVKNNEQFF	TGTGCCAGCAGTTTAAGAGTCAAAAACAATGAGCAGTTCTTC
.	once	TRBV5-1	TRBJ1-2	CASSYDSSYGYTF	TGCGCCAGCAGCTATGACAGTTCCTATGGCTACACCTTC
.	.	TRBV5-1	TRBJ2-2	CASSLEGYPNTGELFF	TGCGCCAGCAGCTTGGAAGGGTATCCGAACACCGGGGAGCTGTTTTTT
TRBD1	.	TRBV29-1	TRBJ1-2	CSVGTGGVGYGYTF	TGCAGCGTAGGAACAGGGGGCGTAGGCTATGGCTACACCTTC
TRBD2	few	TRBV6-5	TRBJ2-3	CASTSGGDTQYF	TGTGCCAGCACTAGCGGTGGGGATACGCAGTATTTT
.	.	TRBV27	TRBJ2-5	CASRKETQYF	TGTGCCAGCAGGAAAGAGACCCAGTACTTC
.	.	TRBV4-2	TRBJ1-6	CASSQDFSLKALHF	TGTGCCAGCAGCCAAGATTTCAGCCTCAAGGCCCTCCACTTT
.	.	TRBV30	TRBJ2-2	CASPRPSGTGELFF	TGTGCCTCCCCCCGTCCTTCTGGCACCGGGGAGCTGTTTTTT
.	.	TRBV12-5	TRBJ2-1	CASGPRTHEQFF	TGTGCTAGTGGCCCGAGGACACATGAGCAGTTCTTC
.	few	TRBV7-2	TRBJ2-3	CASSLQASGTDTQYF	TGTGCCAGCAGCTTACAGGCTAGCGGCACAGATACGCAGTATTTT